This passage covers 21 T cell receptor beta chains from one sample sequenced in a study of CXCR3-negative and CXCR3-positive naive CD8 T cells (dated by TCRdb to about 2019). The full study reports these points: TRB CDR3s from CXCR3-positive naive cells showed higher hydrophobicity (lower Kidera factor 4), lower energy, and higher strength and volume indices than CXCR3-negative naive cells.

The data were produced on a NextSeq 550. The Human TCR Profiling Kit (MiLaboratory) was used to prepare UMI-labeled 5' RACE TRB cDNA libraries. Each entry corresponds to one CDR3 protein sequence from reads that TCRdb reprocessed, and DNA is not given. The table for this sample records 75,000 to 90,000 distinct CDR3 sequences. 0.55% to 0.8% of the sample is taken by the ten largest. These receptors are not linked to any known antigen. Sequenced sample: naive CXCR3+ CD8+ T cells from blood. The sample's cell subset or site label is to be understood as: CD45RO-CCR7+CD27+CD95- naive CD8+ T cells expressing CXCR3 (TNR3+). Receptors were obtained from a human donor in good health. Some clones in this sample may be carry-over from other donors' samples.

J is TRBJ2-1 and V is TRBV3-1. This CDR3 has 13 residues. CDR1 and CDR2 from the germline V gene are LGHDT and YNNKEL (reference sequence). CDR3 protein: CASSQDTGNEQFF.

CDR3 sequence: CASSFDMQETQYF. V usage is TRBV12-3 or TRBV12-4 and J usage is TRBJ2-5. The CDR3 covers 13 residues.

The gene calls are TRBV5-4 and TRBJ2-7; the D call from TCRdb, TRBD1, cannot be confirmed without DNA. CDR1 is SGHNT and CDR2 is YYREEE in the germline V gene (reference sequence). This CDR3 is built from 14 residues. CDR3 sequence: CASSKGTGAYEQYF.

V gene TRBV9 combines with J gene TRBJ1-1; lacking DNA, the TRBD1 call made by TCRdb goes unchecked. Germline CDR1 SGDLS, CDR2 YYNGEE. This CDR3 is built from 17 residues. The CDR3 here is CASSGTAFGSPNTEAFF.

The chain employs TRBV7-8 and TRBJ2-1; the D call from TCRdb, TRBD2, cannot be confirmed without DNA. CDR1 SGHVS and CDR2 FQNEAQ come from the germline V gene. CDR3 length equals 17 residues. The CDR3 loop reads CASSPRRWGMGGNEQFF.

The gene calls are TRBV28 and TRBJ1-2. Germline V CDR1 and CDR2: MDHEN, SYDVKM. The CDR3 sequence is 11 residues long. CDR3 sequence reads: CASSVFSGYTF.

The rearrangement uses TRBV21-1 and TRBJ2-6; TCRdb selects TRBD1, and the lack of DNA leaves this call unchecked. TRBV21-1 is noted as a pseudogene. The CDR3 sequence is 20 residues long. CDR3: CASSRKGLGTSDSGANVLTF.

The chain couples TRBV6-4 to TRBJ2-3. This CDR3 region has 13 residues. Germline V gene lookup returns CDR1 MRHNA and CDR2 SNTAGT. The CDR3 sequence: CASSDVESDTQYF.

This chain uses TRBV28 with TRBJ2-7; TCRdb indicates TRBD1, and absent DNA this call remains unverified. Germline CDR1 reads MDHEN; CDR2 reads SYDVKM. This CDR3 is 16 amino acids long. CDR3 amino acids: CASSHYSGTGEYEQYF.

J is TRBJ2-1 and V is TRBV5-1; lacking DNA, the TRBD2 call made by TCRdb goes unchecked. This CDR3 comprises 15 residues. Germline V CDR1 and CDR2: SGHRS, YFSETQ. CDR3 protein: CASSLAGTNGNEQFF.

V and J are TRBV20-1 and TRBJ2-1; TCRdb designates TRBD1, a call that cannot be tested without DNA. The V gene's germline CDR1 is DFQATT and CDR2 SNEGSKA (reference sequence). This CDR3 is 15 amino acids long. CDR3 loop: CSADGSGTGHNEQFF.

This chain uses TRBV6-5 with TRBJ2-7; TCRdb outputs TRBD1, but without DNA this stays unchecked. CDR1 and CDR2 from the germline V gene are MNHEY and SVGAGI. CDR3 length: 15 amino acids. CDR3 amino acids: CASSPFAGGFDEQYF.

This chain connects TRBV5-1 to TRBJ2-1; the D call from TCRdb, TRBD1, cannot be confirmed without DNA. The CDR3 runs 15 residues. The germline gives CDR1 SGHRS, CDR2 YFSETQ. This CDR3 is CASSFWTGSSSEQFF.

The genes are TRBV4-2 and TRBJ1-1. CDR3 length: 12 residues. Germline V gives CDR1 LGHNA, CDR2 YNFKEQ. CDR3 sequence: CASSQGSAEAFF.

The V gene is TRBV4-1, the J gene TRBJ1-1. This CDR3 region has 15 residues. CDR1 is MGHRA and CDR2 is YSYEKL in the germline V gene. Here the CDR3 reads CASSQEDVSNTEAFF.

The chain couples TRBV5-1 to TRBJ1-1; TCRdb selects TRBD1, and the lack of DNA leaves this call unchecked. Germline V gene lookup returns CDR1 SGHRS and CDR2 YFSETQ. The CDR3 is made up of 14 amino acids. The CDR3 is CASSLTGRNTEAFF.

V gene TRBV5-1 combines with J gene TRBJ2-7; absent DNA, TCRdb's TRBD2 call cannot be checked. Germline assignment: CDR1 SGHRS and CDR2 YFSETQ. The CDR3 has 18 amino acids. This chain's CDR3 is CARSLRSSGRAVRDEQYF.

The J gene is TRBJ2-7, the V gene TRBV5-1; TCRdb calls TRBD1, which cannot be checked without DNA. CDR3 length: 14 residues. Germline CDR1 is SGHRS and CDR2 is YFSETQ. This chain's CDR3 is CASSPGDSSYEQYF.

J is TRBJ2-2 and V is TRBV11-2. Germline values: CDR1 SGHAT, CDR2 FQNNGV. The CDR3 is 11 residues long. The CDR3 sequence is CAINIPGELFF.

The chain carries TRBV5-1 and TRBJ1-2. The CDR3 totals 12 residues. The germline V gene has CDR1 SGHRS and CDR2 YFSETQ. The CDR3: CASSLGEYGYTF. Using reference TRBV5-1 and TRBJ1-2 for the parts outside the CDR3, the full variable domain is KAGVTQTPRYLIKTRGQQVTLSCSPISGHRSVSWYQQTPGQGLQFLFEYFSETQRNKGNFPGRFSGRQFSNSRSEMNVSTLELGDSALYLCASSLGEYGYTFGSGTRLTVV.

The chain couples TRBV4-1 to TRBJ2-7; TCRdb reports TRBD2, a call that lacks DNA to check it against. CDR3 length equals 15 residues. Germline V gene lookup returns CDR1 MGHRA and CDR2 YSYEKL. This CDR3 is CDSSQGPAGATEQYF.